This TCR beta chain was recorded in a study of cytotoxic CD8 clonotypes in ibrutinib-treated CLL. Turning to the study itself: By median about 69 months, about 12 had progressed and around 15 stayed remitted; responses had been 2 complete and around 24 partial.

With 10 bases removed from V and 4 bases from J, the gap between germline ends came to 10 bases. The CDR3 runs 11 residues. CDR1 is MNHNS, CDR2 SASEGT, per germline. Clones were sequenced by immunoSEQ multiplex PCR, and TCRdb holds only the in-frame ones, with some missing. In the table there are 150,000 or so clones, approximately 80% of which are singletons. This TCR was sampled from a human donor with chronic lymphocytic leukemia. The chain couples TRBV6-1 to TRBJ1-1, with D possibly matching TRBD1 (5 bases). The material sequenced was PBMCs, taken after 24 months of ibrutinib treatment. As DNA, the CDR3 is TGTGCCACCGGGGACCTCACTGAAGCTTTCTTT. This gives the protein CATGDLTEAFF.